Shown below are 14 T cell receptor beta chains from a single sample sequenced in a study of cytomegalovirus exposure and HLA in healthy donors. TCRdb's table, derived via immunoSEQ multiplex PCR, lists solely in-frame clones and lacks some. The sample includes 130,000 or so clones, 85% to 90% of them seen just once. The sequenced sample was PBMCs. These receptors originate from a woman aged 25 to 39 in good health and CMV-seronegative.

The rearrangement links TRBV5-1 to TRBJ2-7; 8 bases align to TRBD1. V gave up 1 base and J gave up 4 bases; unmatched junction bases: 7. CDR3 length: 15 residues. CDR1 and CDR2 from the germline V gene are SGHRS and YFSETQ. The CDR3 loop is CASSLMAGGFYEQYF. For the CDR3, the DNA is TGCGCCAGCAGCTTGATGGCAGGGGGCTTTTACGAGCAGTACTTC.

This chain links TRBV7-2 with TRBJ2-7; the match to TRBD1 covers 7 bases. V gave up 0 bases and J gave up 2 bases; unmatched junction bases: 4. The CDR3 extends over 15 amino acids. Looked up from germline, CDR1 is SGHTA and CDR2 is FQGNSA. The CDR3 DNA is TGTGCCAGCAGCTTAGCCGGCCAGGGGGCCTACGAGCAGTACTTC. It is translated as CASSLAGQGAYEQYF.

V gene TRBV19 combines with J gene TRBJ2-7; TRBD1 aligns across 9 bases. Losses at the gene ends were 5 bases for V and 2 bases for J; bases not matched to a gene: 4. The CDR3 has 14 amino acids. Germline lookup yields CDR1 LNHDA and CDR2 SQIVND (reference sequence). As DNA, the CDR3 is TGTGCCAGTAGTCCGGGACAGGGCCCCTACGAGCAGTACTTC. Translating it yields CASSPGQGPYEQYF.

V and J are TRBV14 and TRBJ1-2, with D hard to call. In germline, CDR1 is SGHDN, CDR2 FVKESK. V lost 8 bases and J 9 bases, leaving 22 bases between the germline ends. CDR3 size: 14 residues. CDR3 sequence reads: CASDLGGRKISYTF. The CDR3 region has the DNA TGTGCCAGCGACCTCGGAGGGAGGAAAATCAGCTACACCTTC.

This chain connects TRBV28 to TRBJ1-1; TRBD1 is a possible D gene (6 bases). Germline V gene sequence: CDR1 MDHEN, CDR2 SYDVKM. Trimming took 7 bases from V and 5 from J, leaving 23 bases between them. The CDR3 contains 16 residues. Written as DNA, the CDR3 is TGTGCCAGCACCAGGGACACCCAATCCAGAAGAACTGAAGCTTTCTTT. Its translation is CASTRDTQSRRTEAFF. Based on the CDR3 plus reference TRBV28 and TRBJ1-1, the full variable domain is DVKVTQSSRYLVKRTGEKVFLECVQDMDHENMFWYRQDPGLGLRLIYFSYDVKMKEKGDIPEGYSVSREKKERFSLILESASTNQTSMYLCASTRDTQSRRTEAFFGQGTRLTVV.

This clone occurred once. V usage is TRBV7-2 and J usage is TRBJ1-5; D remains ambiguous. Germline CDR1 reads SGHTA; CDR2 reads FQGNSA. V dropped 1 base and J dropped 5 bases, with 6 bases sitting between them. The CDR3 is 13 residues long. The CDR3 spells CASSLVRDQPQHF. The CDR3 DNA sequence: TGTGCCAGCAGCTTAGTTCGCGATCAGCCCCAGCATTTT.

V and J are TRBV7-2 and TRBJ1-2; D is ambiguous. V gave up 2 bases and J gave up 7 bases, with 11 bases separating them. This CDR3 spans 13 amino acids. Germline V gene sequence: CDR1 SGHTA, CDR2 FQGNSA. The CDR3 DNA reads TGTGCCAGCAGCTTATCAGAGGCGGGTGGCTACACCTTC. Its protein is CASSLSEAGGYTF. The full variable domain, completed using reference TRBV7-2 and TRBJ1-2, is GAGVSQSPSNKVTEKGKDVELRCDPISGHTALYWYRQSLGQGLEFLIYFQGNSAPDKSGLPSDRFSAERTGGSVSTLTIQRTQQEDSAVYLCASSLSEAGGYTFGSGTRLTVV.

This chain uses TRBV2 with TRBJ2-5, with TRBD1 matching 7 bases. Unmatched junction bases numbered 13, after V lost 7 bases and J lost 5 bases. CDR3 length: 15 residues. The germline V gene has CDR1 SNHLY and CDR2 FYNNEI. CDR3 loop: CASIPTQGLGETQYF. CDR3 nucleotides: TGTGCCAGCATCCCCACACAGGGGCTCGGGGAGACCCAGTACTTC. Drawing the rest from reference TRBV2 and TRBJ2-5, the complete variable domain is EPEVTQTPSHQVTQMGQEVILRCVPISNHLYFYWYRQILGQKVEFLVSFYNNEISEKSEIFDDQFSVERPDGSNFTLKIRSTKLEDSAMYFCASIPTQGLGETQYFGPGTRLLVL.

This chain connects TRBV13 to TRBJ2-7; unclear D gene. Trimming stripped 0 bases from V and 2 bases from J, with 5 bases between. The germline gives CDR1 PRHDT, CDR2 FYEKMQ (reference sequence). The CDR3 runs 13 residues. This CDR3 is CASSLGLPYEQYF. As DNA, the CDR3 is TGTGCCAGCAGCTTAGGCCTCCCCTACGAGCAGTACTTC. The full variable domain, its missing parts supplied by reference TRBV13 and TRBJ2-7, is AAGVIQSPRHLIKEKRETATLKCYPIPRHDTVYWYQQGPGQDPQFLISFYEKMQSDKGSIPDRFSAQQFSDYHSELNMSSLELGDSALYFCASSLGLPYEQYFGPGTRLTVT.

CDR3 sequence (DNA): TGCGCCAGCAGCCAAGAGTTTGTCGGACACCATACGCAGTATTTT. This codes for CASSQEFVGHHTQYF. This sequence joins TRBV4-1 and TRBJ2-3; TRBD1 is a possible D gene (5 bases). There are 15 residues in the CDR3. The germline CDR1 and CDR2 sequences are MGHRA and YSYEKL. V dropped 0 bases and J dropped 7 bases, with 14 bases sitting between them.

As concerns this clone: The junction differs from germline at one of its ends, possibly a read error. The chain employs TRBV7-7 and TRBJ1-5; TRBD1 agrees at 10 bases. This CDR3 region has 17 residues. CDR1 SSHAT and CDR2 FNYEAQ come from the germline V gene (reference sequence). The DNA for the CDR3 is TGTGCTAGCAGGAGGCGACAGGGGGCGCTTTTTAATCAGCCCCAGCATTTT. Protein: CASRRRQGALFNQPQHF. The entire variable domain, with the rest obtained from reference TRBV7-7 and TRBJ1-5, is as follows: GAGVSQSPRYKVTKRGQDVTLRCDPISSHATLYWYQQALGQGPEFLTYFNYEAQPDKSGLPSDRFSAERPEGSISTLTIQRTEQRDSAMYRCASRRRQGALFNQPQHFGDGTRLSIL.

This clone was counted between two and nine times. The rearrangement links TRBV6-1 to TRBJ1-6; tentative D call: TRBD1 (6 bases). V was clipped by 3 bases and J by 6 bases, with 21 bases between them. Germline V gives CDR1 MNHNS, CDR2 SASEGT. The CDR3 sequence is 18 residues long. The CDR3 DNA reads as TGTGCCAGCAGTGAGACAAGGTCCGGGACACTTGCTAATTCACCCCTCCACTTT. Protein product: CASSETRSGTLANSPLHF.

This clone was recorded only once. The V call is TRBV30, the J call TRBJ2-3; tentative D call: TRBD1 (6 bases). Germline CDR1 reads GTSNPN; CDR2 reads SVGIG (reference sequence). The CDR3 runs to 20 residues. Deletions cut 0 bases from V and 2 bases from J, with 27 bases between. CDR3 amino acids: CAWSVLQVTGRRVPTDTQYF. The CDR3 nucleotides are TGTGCCTGGAGTGTCCTCCAGGTCACAGGGCGACGGGTCCCCACAGATACGCAGTATTTT.

This clone was seen once. CDR3 protein: CASSRTSGSGANVLTF. The CDR3 nucleotides are TGTGCCAGCAGCCGGACCTCAGGGTCTGGGGCCAACGTCCTGACTTTC. This chain joins TRBV14 and TRBJ2-6, with a tentative D call TRBD1 (5 bases). The germline V gene encodes CDR1 SGHDN and CDR2 FVKESK. Trimming took off 4 bases at V and 1 base at J, with 11 bases between the two ends. This CDR3 has 16 amino acids.